The rows below give T cell receptor beta chains drawn from one sample of a study of blood T cell repertoires in COVID-19. TCRdb's table, derived via immunoSEQ multiplex PCR, lists solely in-frame clones and lacks some. Here the sample spans about 120,000 clones, approximately 77% being singletons. Sequencing was performed on peripheral blood. These receptors all come from a human donor in a cohort sampled during active COVID-19. Each CDR3 is given with its conserved first and last residue. The order of the fields is clone size, V gene, D gene, J gene, CDR3 DNA, CDR3 protein. D genes are given only for firm matches. Clone size, where shown, is once, few, many, or a class for clones that have expanded.

once	TRBV5-6	TRBD1	TRBJ1-1	TGTGCCAGCAGCTTGGCAGGGGGCGGCACTGAAGCTTTCTTT	CASSLAGGGTEAFF
-	TRBV28	TRBD2	TRBJ2-1	TGTGCCAGCAGTTTAAGGGGGACTAGCGGTTACAATGAGCAGTTCTTC	CASSLRGTSGYNEQFF
once	TRBV4-1	TRBD1	TRBJ2-7	TGCGCCAGCAGCCTCCTGGGTCTGACAGGGAGACTCTCCTACGAGCAGTACTTC	CASSLLGLTGRLSYEQYF
-	TRBV4-1	-	TRBJ2-7	TGCGCCAGCAGCCAAGACCCAGGGGCCATTGCCTCCTACGAGCAGTACTTC	CASSQDPGAIASYEQYF
-	TRBV13	TRBD1	TRBJ1-2	TGTGCCAGCAGCTCCCGGGACAGGCCTAACTATGGCTACACCTTC	CASSSRDRPNYGYTF
-	TRBV5-6	-	TRBJ2-1	TGTGCCAGCAGCTTGGGGGCAACTGAGCAGTTCTTC	CASSLGATEQFF
-	TRBV19	-	TRBJ2-7	TGTGCCAGTGGGGGGACAGCTGCCGACGAGCAGTACTTC	CASGGTAADEQYF
-	TRBV29-1	-	TRBJ1-1	TGCAGCGTTGAAGGGGGGCTCGGCGACACTGAAGCTTTCTTT	CSVEGGLGDTEAFF
-	TRBV3-1/TRBV3-2	-	TRBJ1-2	TGTGCCAGCAGCCAGAACCTGGGCGTGCCTAACTATGGCTACACCTTC	CASSQNLGVPNYGYTF
-	TRBV5-1	TRBD1	TRBJ1-2	TGCGCCAGCAGCTCCCTCCCGGACAGGGGTTACTATGGCTACACCTTC	CASSSLPDRGYYGYTF
-	TRBV7-9	TRBD1	TRBJ2-2	TGTGCCAGCAGGATAAGGACAGGGGGCACCGGGGAGCTGTTTTTT	CASRIRTGGTGELFF
-	TRBV6-5	TRBD2	TRBJ2-7	TGTGCCAGCAGAGCAGCGGGGTCCTACGAGCAGTACTTC	CASRAAGSYEQYF
-	TRBV27	TRBD1	TRBJ1-4	TGTGCCAGCAGCACAGGGGGTTGGGGTGAAAAACTGTTTTTT	CASSTGGWGEKLFF
-	TRBV29-1	-	TRBJ2-7	TGCAGCGTTGGGTCTACAGGGCCTAGGGACGAGCAGTACTTC	CSVGSTGPRDEQYF
once	TRBV7-9	TRBD1	TRBJ1-6	TGTGCCAGCAGCTCAGGGACAGGGTTGGGGTCACCCCTCCACTTT	CASSSGTGLGSPLHF
-	TRBV2	-	TRBJ2-7	TGTGCCAGCAGCTTAACAGGGTACGAGCAGTACTTC	CASSLTGYEQYF
-	TRBV5-1	TRBD1	TRBJ2-7	TGCGCCAGCAGCTTGGGCGACAGGGAATTCCACGAGCAGTACTTC	CASSLGDREFHEQYF
-	TRBV11-2	TRBD1	TRBJ2-7	TGTGCCAGCAGCTCCATACAGGGGACCTACGAGCAGTACTTC	CASSSIQGTYEQYF
-	TRBV10-3	TRBD2	TRBJ2-7	TGTGCCATCAGTCGGGGGACTAGCGGTTTTTACGAGCAGTACTTC	CAISRGTSGFYEQYF
-	TRBV29-1	-	TRBJ2-7	TGCAGCGTTGGAGACCCCCCAGGACACCACAAATCATACGAGCAGTACTTC	CSVGDPPGHHKSYEQYF
-	TRBV5-1	-	TRBJ2-2	TGCGCCAGCAGCCTCCGTGCATCGGTCGGGGAGCTGTTTTTT	CASSLRASVGELFF
-	TRBV4-1	TRBD2	TRBJ2-7	TGCGCCAGCAGCCAAGACGGGGGGGGCCCCTACGAGCAGTACTTC	CASSQDGGGPYEQYF
-	TRBV6-5	-	TRBJ2-5	TGTGCCAGCAGCTCGACTCCGGCAGAGACCCAGTACTTC	CASSSTPAETQYF
-	TRBV24-1	-	TRBJ1-2	TGTGCCACCAGTGATACCGACAGCAACTATGGCTACACCTTC	CATSDTDSNYGYTF
few	TRBV28	TRBD1	TRBJ2-7	TGTGCCAGCAGTCCGGCCGGGACAGGAGACTACGAGCAGTACTTC	CASSPAGTGDYEQYF
-	TRBV15	-	TRBJ2-1	TGTGCCACCAGCGAGGCAAATGAGCAGTTCTTC	CATSEANEQFF
-	TRBV5-1	-	TRBJ1-3	TGCGCCAGCAGCCTGGGACAAACTGGAAACACCATATATTTT	CASSLGQTGNTIYF
-	TRBV7-8	-	TRBJ2-7	TGTGCCAGCAGCCCTAGCGCCCGCTCCTACGAGCAGTACTTC	CASSPSARSYEQYF
once	TRBV4-1	-	TRBJ1-4	TGCGCCAGCAGCCACTATGTTGTCGATGAAAAACTGTTTTTT	CASSHYVVDEKLFF
-	TRBV6-5	TRBD1	TRBJ1-5	TGTGCCAGCAGGGGGACAGGGGGTAGCAATCAGCCCCAGCATTTT	CASRGTGGSNQPQHF
few	TRBV5-4	TRBD2	TRBJ2-4	TGTGCCAGCAGTTCAGCAGCGGGAGGGGGGACCAAAAACATTCAGTACTTC	CASSSAAGGGTKNIQYF
-	TRBV30	TRBD1	TRBJ1-2	TGTGCCTGGAGTGCGGGGGACAGCTCTAACTATGGCTACACCTTC	CAWSAGDSSNYGYTF
-	TRBV11-2	-	TRBJ2-7	TGTGCCAGCAGCCCCCAGCCGGACAGTACCTACGAGCAGTACTTC	CASSPQPDSTYEQYF
-	TRBV6-5	-	TRBJ1-4	TGTGCCAGCAGTTACGGCGCAGGTGTGAATGAAAAACTGTTTTTT	CASSYGAGVNEKLFF
-	TRBV7-9	TRBD1	TRBJ1-1	TGTGCCAGCAGCTCAAACAGGGGGCGAAGCTCTGAAGCTTTCTTT	CASSSNRGRSSEAFF
-	TRBV4-2	TRBD2	TRBJ2-1	TGTGCCAGCAGCCAGGGGAGCGGGGGGTCCTACAATGAGCAGTTCTTC	CASSQGSGGSYNEQFF
once	TRBV5-1	-	TRBJ2-7	TGCGCCAGCAGCTTGATGGGCGTGGGTGAGCAGTACTTC	CASSLMGVGEQYF
few	TRBV10-1	-	TRBJ2-7	TGCGCCAGCAGTGATATTAGCGACGAGCAGTACTTC	CASSDISDEQYF
-	TRBV12-3/TRBV12-4	-	TRBJ1-2	TGTGCCAGCAGTTTTCGGGGAGAGGATGGCTACACCTTC	CASSFRGEDGYTF
-	TRBV28	TRBD2	TRBJ2-7	TGTGCCAGCAGTTTAGGTAGCGGGAACGAGCAGTACTTC	CASSLGSGNEQYF
-	TRBV6-5	TRBD1	TRBJ2-7	TGTGCCAGCAGTTACGAGAGGGGACAGGTCGGGTACGAGCAGTACTTC	CASSYERGQVGYEQYF